What follows is one T cell receptor beta chain and its context. The sample originates from a study of blood T cell repertoires in COVID-19. As for the study in general: There were acute and convalescent COVID-19 samples, and they came from the United States, Italy and Spain.

Clones were sequenced by immunoSEQ multiplex PCR, and TCRdb holds only the in-frame ones, with some missing. The sample consists of about 34,000 clones, 60% to 80% of them appearing once. Material for sequencing was peripheral blood. The source of this sequence is a man older than 75 with active or convalescent COVID-19.

CDR3 DNA sequence: TGTGCCAGCAGTGAATCGATGCGGGAGACTGATGAGCAGTTCTTC. Translating gives CASSESMRETDEQFF. V usage is TRBV25-1 and J usage is TRBJ2-1; TRBD2 agrees at 7 bases. The trim removed 1 base at V and 8 bases at J, leaving 8 bases unmatched. This CDR3 spans 15 amino acids. In germline, CDR1 is MGHDK, CDR2 SYGVNS.